This T cell receptor beta chain was documented in a study of blood T cell repertoires in COVID-19. Study context: Italy, Spain and the United States were the sources of the convalescent and acute COVID-19 samples. The cDNA or gDNA used as material had been derived from T cells, B-cell-depleted T cells, or PBMCs.

This CDR3 is built from 14 residues. Trimming cost V 1 base and J 4 bases, with 5 bases left between them. From germline, CDR1 is MNHEY and CDR2 SMNVEV (reference sequence). TCRdb keeps only in-frame clones here, not all; method: immunoSEQ multiplex PCR. The sample contains fewer than 85,000 clones, about three quarters of which appear only once. The sequenced material came from peripheral blood. This chain connects TRBV27 to TRBJ1-6, with unresolved D. The sequence was obtained from a woman in her 70s with acute or convalescent COVID-19. The DNA of the CDR3 is TGTGCCAGCAGTTTATTTAAATATAATTCACCCCTCCACTTT. This encodes CASSLFKYNSPLHF.